One sample yielded the 5 T cell receptor beta chains listed below, sequenced in a study of blood T cell repertoires in COVID-19. Sequenced by immunoSEQ multiplex PCR; TCRdb stores in-frame clones only, minus some. In the table there are 150,000 to 200,000 clones, around 92% of which are singletons. The specimen was peripheral blood. Source of these receptors: a man aged 30-40 years with COVID-19, enrolled during active disease.

The V call is TRBV24-1, the J call TRBJ2-1, with D perhaps TRBD1 (6 bases). The CDR3 extends over 16 amino acids. Germline V CDR1 and CDR2: KGHDR, SFDVKD. Trimming left V 3 bases short and J 0 bases short, with 11 bases between. DNA of the CDR3: TGTGCCACCAGTGATCAGGGGATTAGCTCCTACAATGAGCAGTTCTTC. This codes for CATSDQGISSYNEQFF.

The CDR3 spells CSFGQVTDTQYF. The CDR3 nucleotides are TGCAGCTTTGGACAGGTCACAGATACGCAGTATTTT. J is TRBJ2-3 and V is TRBV29-1, with 7 bases that match TRBD1. The V segment lost 8 bases and the J segment 2 bases; nucleotides outside the gene matches: 4. CDR3 length: 12 residues. CDR1 and CDR2 from the germline V gene are SQVTM and ANQGSEA.

The J gene is TRBJ2-7, the V gene TRBV28; D is uncertain. V was pared by 3 bases and J by 4 bases, with 16 bases between. Germline V gene lookup returns CDR1 MDHEN and CDR2 SYDVKM. This CDR3 is built from 15 residues. CDR3 in amino acids: CASSFIQTVGYEQYF. Here the CDR3 DNA reads TGTGCCAGCAGTTTTATACAGACGGTTGGGTACGAGCAGTACTTC.

The V call is TRBV29-1, the J call TRBJ2-1, with a tentative D call TRBD1 (5 bases). V lost 4 bases, J lost 4 bases, and 8 bases lay in between. The CDR3 runs 12 residues. Looked up from germline, CDR1 is SQVTM and CDR2 is ANQGSEA. This CDR3 reads CSVVRGYNEQFF. CDR3 bases: TGCAGCGTTGTTAGGGGATACAATGAGCAGTTCTTC.

The chain is built from TRBV5-5 and TRBJ2-5, with 12 nucleotides matching TRBD2. The germline V gene has CDR1 SGHKS and CDR2 YYEKEE (reference sequence). Trimming took 2 bases from V and 4 from J; bases not matched to a gene: 3. The CDR3 spans 15 residues. CDR3 residues: CASSLLAGGGETQYF. CDR3 coding DNA: TGTGCCAGCAGCTTACTAGCGGGAGGAGGAGAGACCCAGTACTTC.